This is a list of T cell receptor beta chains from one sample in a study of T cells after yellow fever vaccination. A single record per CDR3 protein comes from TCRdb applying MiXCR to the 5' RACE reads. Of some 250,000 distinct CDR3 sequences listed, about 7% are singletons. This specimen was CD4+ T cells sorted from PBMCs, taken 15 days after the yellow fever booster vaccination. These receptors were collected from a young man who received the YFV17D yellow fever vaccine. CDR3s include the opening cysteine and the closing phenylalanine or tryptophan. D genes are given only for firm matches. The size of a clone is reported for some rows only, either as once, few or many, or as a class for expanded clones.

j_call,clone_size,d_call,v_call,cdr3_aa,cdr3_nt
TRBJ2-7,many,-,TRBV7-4,CASSLENYYEQYF,TGTGCCAGCAGCTTAGAGAACTACTACGAGCAGTACTTC
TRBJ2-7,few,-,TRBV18,CASSRGLYEQYF,TGTGCCAGCTCACGGGGCCTCTACGAGCAGTACTTC
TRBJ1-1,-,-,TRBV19,CATLDAGDATEAFF,TGTGCCACCCTCGATGCCGGGGATGCGACTGAAGCTTTCTTT
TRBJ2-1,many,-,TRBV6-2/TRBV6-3,CASSYAQGTYNEQFF,TGTGCCAGCAGTTACGCTCAGGGCACTTACAATGAGCAGTTCTTC
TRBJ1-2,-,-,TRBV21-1,CASSRRDSYGYTF,TGTGCCAGCAGCAGAAGGGACAGCTATGGCTACACCTTC
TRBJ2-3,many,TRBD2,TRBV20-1,CSASGAQAGKTDTQYF,TGCAGTGCTAGTGGGGCTCAAGCGGGGAAGACAGATACGCAGTATTTT
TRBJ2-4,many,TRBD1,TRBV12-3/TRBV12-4,CASTPTGAPSKNIQYF,TGTGCCAGCACCCCCACAGGGGCCCCCTCCAAAAACATTCAGTACTTC
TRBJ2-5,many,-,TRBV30,CAWSDTGGARETQYF,TGTGCCTGGAGTGACACAGGGGGGGCACGAGAGACCCAGTACTTC
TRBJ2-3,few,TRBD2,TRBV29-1,CSVSSGLVSDTQYF,TGCAGCGTCTCTTCGGGACTAGTGTCAGATACGCAGTATTTT
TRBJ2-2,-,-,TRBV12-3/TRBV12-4,CASTSGVENGELFF,TGTGCCAGCACCTCCGGGGTCGAAAACGGGGAGCTGTTTTTT
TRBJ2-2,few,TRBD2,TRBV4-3,CASSQGTSGPGELFF,TGCGCCAGCAGCCAAGGGACTAGCGGGCCCGGGGAGCTGTTTTTT
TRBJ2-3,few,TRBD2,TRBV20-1,CSAPPTSGLTDTQYF,TGCAGTGCCCCCCCCACTAGCGGGCTCACAGATACGCAGTATTTT
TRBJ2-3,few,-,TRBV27,CASSSPASTDTQYF,TGTGCCAGCAGTTCCCCAGCTAGCACAGATACGCAGTATTTT
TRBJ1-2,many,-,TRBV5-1,CASSLLGSYGYTF,TGCGCCAGCAGCTTGCTGGGATCCTATGGCTACACCTTC
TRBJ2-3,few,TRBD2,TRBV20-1,CSKGGSTGDTQYF,TGCAGTAAGGGCGGGAGTACGGGAGATACGCAGTATTTT
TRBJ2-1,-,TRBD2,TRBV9,CASSVGTSGYNEQFF,TGTGCCAGCAGCGTAGGGACTAGCGGATACAATGAGCAGTTCTTC
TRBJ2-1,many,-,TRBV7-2,CASSLRQDYEQFF,TGTGCCAGCAGCTTACGACAGGACTATGAGCAGTTCTTC
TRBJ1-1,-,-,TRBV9,CASSAGDTANTEAFF,TGTGCCAGCAGCGCGGGGGACACAGCGAACACTGAAGCTTTCTTT
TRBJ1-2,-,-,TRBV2,CASSGDQLGGYTF,TGTGCCAGCAGTGGGGACCAGTTGGGTGGCTACACCTTC
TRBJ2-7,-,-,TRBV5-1,CASSYGGRGNSYEQYF,TGCGCCAGCAGCTACGGAGGTCGAGGGAACTCCTACGAGCAGTACTTC
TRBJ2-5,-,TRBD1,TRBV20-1,CSARGQSQETQYF,TGCAGTGCTAGGGGACAGTCCCAAGAGACCCAGTACTTC
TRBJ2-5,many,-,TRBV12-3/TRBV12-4,CASSSRETQYF,TGTGCCAGCAGCTCTCGGGAGACCCAGTACTTC
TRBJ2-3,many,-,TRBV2,CASRSAIIPDTQYF,TGTGCCAGCCGCTCGGCGATAATCCCAGATACGCAGTATTTT
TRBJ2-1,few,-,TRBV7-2,CASSFSDLGGEQFF,TGTGCCAGCAGCTTCTCAGACTTGGGGGGTGAGCAGTTCTTC
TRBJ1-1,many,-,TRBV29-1,CSVASRNTEAFF,TGCAGCGTTGCGTCTAGGAACACTGAAGCTTTCTTT
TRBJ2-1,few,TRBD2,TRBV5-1,CASSLIAGVVEQFF,TGCGCCAGCAGCTTAATAGCGGGGGTGGTTGAGCAGTTCTTC
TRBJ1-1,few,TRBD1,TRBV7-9,CASNRQGGKPEAFF,TGTGCCAGCAACCGACAGGGCGGGAAACCTGAAGCTTTCTTT
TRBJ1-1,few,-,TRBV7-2,CASSRRLGTEAFF,TGTGCCAGCAGCCGGAGGTTGGGGACAGAAGCTTTCTTT
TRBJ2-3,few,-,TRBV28,CASSLARDNTQYF,TGTGCCAGCAGTCTCGCGCGGGACAACACGCAGTATTTT
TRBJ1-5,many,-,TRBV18,CASSPATGSNQPQHF,TGTGCCAGCTCACCGGCAACGGGCAGCAATCAGCCCCAGCATTTT
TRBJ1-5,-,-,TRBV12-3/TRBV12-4,CASSSPGTFQPQHF,TGTGCCAGCAGTTCCCCCGGGACTTTTCAGCCCCAGCATTTT
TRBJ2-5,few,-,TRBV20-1,CSARDPRQGPETQYF,TGCAGTGCTAGAGATCCGAGGCAGGGCCCAGAGACCCAGTACTTC
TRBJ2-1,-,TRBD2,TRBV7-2,CASSLVTSGRIYNEQFF,TGTGCCAGCAGCTTAGTCACTAGCGGGAGGATCTACAATGAGCAGTTCTTC
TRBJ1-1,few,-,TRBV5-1,CASRPGATATEAFF,TGCGCCAGCAGGCCAGGGGCAACGGCTACTGAAGCTTTCTTT
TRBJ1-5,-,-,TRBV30,CAWSVRQGNQPQHF,TGTGCCTGGAGTGTACGTCAGGGTAATCAGCCCCAGCATTTT
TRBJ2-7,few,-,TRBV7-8,CASSLRTGAGAYEQYF,TGTGCCAGCAGCTTAAGGACAGGAGCGGGAGCCTACGAGCAGTACTTC
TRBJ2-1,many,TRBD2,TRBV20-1,CSALPGLVANEQFF,TGCAGTGCCTTGCCGGGACTAGTAGCCAATGAGCAGTTCTTC
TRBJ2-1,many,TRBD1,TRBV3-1,CASSQDGLVRGSEQFF,TGTGCCAGCAGCCAAGATGGCTTGGTCAGGGGGTCTGAGCAGTTCTTC
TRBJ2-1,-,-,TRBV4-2,CASSQVGTAALNEQFF,TGTGCCAGCAGCCAAGTAGGAACGGCCGCACTCAATGAGCAGTTCTTC
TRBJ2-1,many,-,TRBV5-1,CASSLDPPYNEQFF,TGCGCCAGCAGCTTGGACCCACCCTACAATGAGCAGTTCTTC
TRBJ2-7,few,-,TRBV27,CATGMGRRYEQYF,TGTGCCACAGGGATGGGACGCCGCTACGAGCAGTACTTC
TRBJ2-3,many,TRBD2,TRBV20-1,CSAPPRTSDTDTQYF,TGCAGTGCACCGCCCCGGACTAGCGACACAGATACGCAGTATTTT
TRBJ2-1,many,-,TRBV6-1,CASQGWNNEQFF,TGTGCCTCTCAGGGGTGGAACAATGAGCAGTTCTTC
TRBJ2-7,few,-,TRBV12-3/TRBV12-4,CASTHGYEQYF,TGTGCCAGCACCCACGGCTACGAGCAGTACTTC
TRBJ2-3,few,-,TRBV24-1,CATSGGGPDTQYF,TGTGCCACCAGTGGAGGAGGGCCCGATACGCAGTATTTT
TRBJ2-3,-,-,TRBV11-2,CASSLRQGLNTQYF,TGTGCCAGCAGCTTGCGACAGGGACTCAATACGCAGTATTTT